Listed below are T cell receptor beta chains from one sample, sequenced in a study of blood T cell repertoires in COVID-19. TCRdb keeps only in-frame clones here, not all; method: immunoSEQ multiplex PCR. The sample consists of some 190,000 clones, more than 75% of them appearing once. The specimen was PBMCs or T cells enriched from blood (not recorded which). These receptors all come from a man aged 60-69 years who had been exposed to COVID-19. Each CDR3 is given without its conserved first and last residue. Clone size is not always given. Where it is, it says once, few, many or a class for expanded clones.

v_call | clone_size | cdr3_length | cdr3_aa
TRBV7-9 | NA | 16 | ASSLTTGQGRTGNTIY
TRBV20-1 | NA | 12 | SASGSGPRDEQY
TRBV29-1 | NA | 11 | SVEATGFSEQY
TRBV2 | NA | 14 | ASSVSAGAVRNEQF
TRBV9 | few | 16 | ASSVNPGQGENNSPLH
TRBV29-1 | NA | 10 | SVDGGRTEAF
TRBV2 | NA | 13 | ASRSGLVFTYEQY
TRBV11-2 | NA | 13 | ASSDGTGWTTEAF
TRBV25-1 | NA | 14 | ASSESTSGVRYTQY
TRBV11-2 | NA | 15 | ASSLGGQGTGNSPLH
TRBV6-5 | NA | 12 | ASKTGAAPDTQY
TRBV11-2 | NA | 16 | ASSMRLPGLAGAETQY
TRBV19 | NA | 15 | ASSSGQGHRGNQPQH
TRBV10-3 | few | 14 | AISGGGGGSGNTIY
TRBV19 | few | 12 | ACNGDRVRHGYT
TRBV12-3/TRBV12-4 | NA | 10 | ASSLNTGELF
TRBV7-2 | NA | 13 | ASSFRWSSTDTQY
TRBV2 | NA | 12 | ASSLKGPNTEAF
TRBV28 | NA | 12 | ASSLSTGVTEAF
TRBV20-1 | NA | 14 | SASSLGQGNIDTQY
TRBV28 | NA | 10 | ASSLTGVRQY
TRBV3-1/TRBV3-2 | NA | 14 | ASSQVLAGGTDTQY
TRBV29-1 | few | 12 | SARDRPTNTEAF
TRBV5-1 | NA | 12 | ASSWGESGYEQY
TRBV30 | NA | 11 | AWGQGLNQPQH
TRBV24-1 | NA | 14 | ATSRGGQGVAGELF
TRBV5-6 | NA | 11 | ASGQSGYRRQY
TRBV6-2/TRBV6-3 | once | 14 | ASSRQHLRGNYGYT
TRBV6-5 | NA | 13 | ASRGGYPSTDTQY
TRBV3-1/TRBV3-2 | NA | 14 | ASSQLPRGLDTEAF
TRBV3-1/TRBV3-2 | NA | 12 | ASSHGRGNEKLF
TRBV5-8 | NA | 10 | ASSPQRGSLF
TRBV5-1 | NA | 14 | ASSTGLQGVNAEAF
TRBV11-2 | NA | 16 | ASSSPGLAGPGGNTQY
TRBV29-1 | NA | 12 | SVDIGGTPGTQY
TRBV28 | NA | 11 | ASIQGGGNTIY
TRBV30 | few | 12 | ACPGVPLDYGYT